This T cell receptor beta chain stems from a study of identical twins. TCRdb re-derived calls from the 5' RACE reads in MiXCR, one entry per CDR3 protein. The sample consists of 500,000 to 700,000 distinct CDR3 sequences, under 8.5% of them appearing once. These same records also appear under a second study, on yellow fever vaccine responses in identical twins.

The sample consisted of PBMCs. This sequence was found in a woman between 18 and 30 years old in good health.

CDR3 in amino acids: CASSYRVPTGTDTQYF. CDR3 bases: TGCGCCAGCAGCTACAGGGTCCCAACTGGCACAGATACGCAGTATTTT. This chain joins TRBV4-1 and TRBJ2-3; maybe TRBD1 (6 bases). The V gene's germline CDR1 is MGHRA and CDR2 YSYEKL. Trimming removed 5 bases from V and 1 base from J, with 16 bases in between. This CDR3 comprises 16 residues.